This record covers a single T cell receptor (beta chain). Its antigen remains unidentified. These data originate in a study of Graves' ophthalmopathy and Graves' hyperthyroidism. On the study more broadly: Ophthalmopathy absent within 18 months of follow-up marked hyperthyroidism as stable.

The CDR3 length is 14 residues. Germline V gene lookup returns CDR1 KGHDR and CDR2 SFDVKD. The V and J ends lost 1 base and 3 bases respectively, with 9 bases between them. RNA transcripts were the source from which TCR beta CDR3 regions were amplified. In the first round, RT-PCR was carried out with HTBI primers, and a multiplex PCR formed the second round. TCRdb re-analysed the multiplex PCR reads in MiXCR, keeping a single row per CDR3 protein. This table has about 550,000 distinct CDR3 sequences, roughly 39% appearing once. General study points: Appearing in blood as well were most expanded thyroid clonotypes above 0.001 frequency.

The clonotype originates from an adult man with Graves' hyperthyroidism. The sample was peripheral blood or thyroid tissue (not recorded which). The rearrangement joins TRBV24-1 to TRBJ2-7; D might be TRBD2 (6 bases). The CDR3 bases are TGTGCCACCAGTGATTTCGGCGGGAACTACGAGCAGTACTTC. This codes for CATSDFGGNYEQYF.